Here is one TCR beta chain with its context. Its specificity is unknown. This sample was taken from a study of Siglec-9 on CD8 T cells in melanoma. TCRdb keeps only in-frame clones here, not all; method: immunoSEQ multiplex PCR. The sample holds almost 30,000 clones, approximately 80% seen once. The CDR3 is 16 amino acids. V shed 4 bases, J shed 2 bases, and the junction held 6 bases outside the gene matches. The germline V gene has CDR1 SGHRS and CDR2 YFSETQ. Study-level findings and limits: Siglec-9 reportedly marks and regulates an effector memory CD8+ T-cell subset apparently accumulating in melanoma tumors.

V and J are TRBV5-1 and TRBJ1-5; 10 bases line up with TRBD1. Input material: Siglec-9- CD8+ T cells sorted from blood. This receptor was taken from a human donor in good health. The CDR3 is CASSLGQGYGNQPQHF. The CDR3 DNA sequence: TGCGCCAGCAGCCTGGGACAGGGGTACGGCAATCAGCCCCAGCATTTT. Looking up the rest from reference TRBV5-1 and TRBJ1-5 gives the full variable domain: KAGVTQTPRYLIKTRGQQVTLSCSPISGHRSVSWYQQTPGQGLQFLFEYFSETQRNKGNFPGRFSGRQFSNSRSEMNVSTLELGDSALYLCASSLGQGYGNQPQHFGDGTRLSIL.